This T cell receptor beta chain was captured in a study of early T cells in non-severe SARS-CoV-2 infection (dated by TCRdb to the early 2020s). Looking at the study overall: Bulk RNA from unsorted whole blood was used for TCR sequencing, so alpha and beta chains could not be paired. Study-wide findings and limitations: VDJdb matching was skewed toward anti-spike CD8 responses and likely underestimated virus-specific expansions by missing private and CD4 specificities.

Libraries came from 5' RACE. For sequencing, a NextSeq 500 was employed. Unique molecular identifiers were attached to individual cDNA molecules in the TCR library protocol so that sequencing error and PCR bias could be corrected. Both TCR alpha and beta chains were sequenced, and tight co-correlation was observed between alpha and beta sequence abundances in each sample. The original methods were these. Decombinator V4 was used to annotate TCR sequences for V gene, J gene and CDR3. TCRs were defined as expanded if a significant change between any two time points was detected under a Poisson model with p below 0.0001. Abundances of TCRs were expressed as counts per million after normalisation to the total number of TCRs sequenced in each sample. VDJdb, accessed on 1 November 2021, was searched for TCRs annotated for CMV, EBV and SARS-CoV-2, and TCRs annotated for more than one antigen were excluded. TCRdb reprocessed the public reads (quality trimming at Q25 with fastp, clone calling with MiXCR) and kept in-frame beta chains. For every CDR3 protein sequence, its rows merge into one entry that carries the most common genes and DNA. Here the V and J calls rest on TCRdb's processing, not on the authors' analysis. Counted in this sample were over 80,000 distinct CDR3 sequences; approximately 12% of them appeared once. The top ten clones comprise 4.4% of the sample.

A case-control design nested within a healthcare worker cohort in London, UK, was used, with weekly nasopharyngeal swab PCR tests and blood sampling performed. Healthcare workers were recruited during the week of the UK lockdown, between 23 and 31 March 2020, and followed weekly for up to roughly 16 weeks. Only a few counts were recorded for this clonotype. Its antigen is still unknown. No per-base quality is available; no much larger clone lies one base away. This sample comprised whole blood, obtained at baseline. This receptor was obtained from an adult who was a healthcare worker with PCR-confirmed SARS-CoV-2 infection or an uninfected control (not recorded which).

This receptor carries the CDR3 CASSRKDYEQYF. The DNA sequence follows: TGTGCCAGCAGCCGGAAGGATTACGAGCAGTACTTC. The chain couples TRBV6-5 to TRBJ2-7, with the identity of the D gene unclear. The CDR3 measures 12 amino acids from cysteine to phenylalanine. The read is trimmed to its CDR3 DNA, 36 bases read in frame from base 1. V and J are truncated by 6 bases and 4 bases respectively, leaving an intervening sequence of 10 bases. As encoded in the germline V gene, CDR1 is MNHEY while CDR2 is SVGAGI.